Detailed here is one TCR beta chain. This clonotype was seen only a few times. Its antigen is not yet known. It has no much larger one-base neighbor in the sample; base qualities were not kept. The library was prepared using 5' RACE. The instrument given in TCRdb is Illumina MiSeq. TCRdb reprocessed the public reads (quality trimming at Q25 with fastp, clone calling with MiXCR) and kept in-frame beta chains. Records with the same CDR3 protein are collapsed into one entry carrying the most frequent genes and DNA. For this sample there are tens of thousands of distinct CDR3 sequences; approximately 5.4% appear just once. The top ten clonotypes cover around 6.9% of the sample. The data originate from a study of T cells of healthy individuals (dated by TCRdb to the late 2010s). CDR1 MGHRA and CDR2 YSYEKL were looked up in the germline V gene. From the cysteine up to the phenylalanine, the CDR3 has a length of 18 residues. Just CDR3 DNA is preserved here, 54 bases in frame from base 1. Trimming takes 5 bases off V and 10 bases off J; junction bases not matched to a gene: 19.

This TCR derives from a female donor in good health. The chain is assembled from TRBV4-1 and TRBJ1-6; TRBD1 matches 8 bases in the middle. At the DNA level, the sequence is TGCGCCAGCAGCTTCAGATACCGGGACAGGAGAAGTGACTCACCCCTCCACTTT. Its translation reads: CASSFRYRDRRSDSPLHF.